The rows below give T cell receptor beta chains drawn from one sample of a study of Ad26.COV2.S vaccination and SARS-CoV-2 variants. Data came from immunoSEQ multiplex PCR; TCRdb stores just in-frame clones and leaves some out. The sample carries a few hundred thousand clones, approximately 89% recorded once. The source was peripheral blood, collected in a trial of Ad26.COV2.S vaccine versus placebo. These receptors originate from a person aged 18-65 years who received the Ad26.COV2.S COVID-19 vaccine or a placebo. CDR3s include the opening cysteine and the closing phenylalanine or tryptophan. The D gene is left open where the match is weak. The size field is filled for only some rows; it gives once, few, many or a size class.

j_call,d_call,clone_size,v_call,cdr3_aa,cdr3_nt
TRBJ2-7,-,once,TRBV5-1,CASSLVGLGEQYF,TGCGCCAGCAGCTTGGTGGGTTTGGGCGAGCAGTACTTC
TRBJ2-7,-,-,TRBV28,CASSPSSYEQYF,TGTGCCAGCAGCCCATCCTCCTACGAGCAGTACTTC
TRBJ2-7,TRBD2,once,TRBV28,CASMSGGLYEQYF,TGTGCCAGCATGAGCGGGGGTCTCTACGAGCAGTACTTC
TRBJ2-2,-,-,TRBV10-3,CAISEGTAYTGELFF,TGTGCCATCAGTGAGGGGACTGCATACACCGGGGAGCTGTTTTTT
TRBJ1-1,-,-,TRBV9,CASSVSGGEAFF,TGTGCCAGCAGCGTAAGTGGGGGTGAAGCTTTCTTT
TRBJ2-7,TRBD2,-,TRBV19,CASRALAASSYEQYF,TGTGCCAGTAGGGCCCTAGCGGCGAGCTCCTACGAGCAGTACTTC
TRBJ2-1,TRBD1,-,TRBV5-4,CASSPKNRGLYNEQFF,TGTGCCAGCAGCCCAAAAAACAGGGGGTTGTACAATGAGCAGTTCTTC
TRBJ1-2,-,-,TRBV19,CASSISPVSYGYTF,TGTGCCAGTAGTATATCCCCGGTATCCTATGGCTACACCTTC
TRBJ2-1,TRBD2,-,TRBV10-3,CAIRRTGGLLAGGANEQFF,TGTGCCATCAGGCGAACAGGGGGCCTTCTAGCGGGAGGGGCCAATGAGCAGTTCTTC
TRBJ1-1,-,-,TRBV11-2,CASSFNVLAGEAFF,TGTGCCAGCAGCTTTAACGTCCTGGCAGGTGAAGCTTTCTTT
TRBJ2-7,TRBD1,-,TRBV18,CASSRGQGTYEQYF,TGTGCCAGCTCACGGGGACAGGGAACCTACGAGCAGTACTTC
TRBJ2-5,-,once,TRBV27,CASSTQETQYF,TGTGCCAGCAGCACACAAGAGACCCAGTACTTC
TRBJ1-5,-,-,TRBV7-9,CASSFALGPQHF,TGTGCCAGCAGCTTCGCCCTGGGGCCCCAGCATTTT
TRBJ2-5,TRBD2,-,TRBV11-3,CASSLKLAGVRETQYF,TGTGCCAGCAGCTTAAAACTAGCGGGGGTCAGAGAGACCCAGTACTTC
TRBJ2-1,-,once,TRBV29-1,CSVYPQRHNEQFF,TGCAGCGTCTACCCCCAGCGGCACAATGAGCAGTTCTTC
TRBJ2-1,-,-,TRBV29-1,CSVEIGSGNEQFF,TGCAGCGTTGAAATCGGGAGCGGGAATGAGCAGTTCTTC
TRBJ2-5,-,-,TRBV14,CASSPGLAEETQYF,TGTGCCAGCAGCCCCGGCTTAGCGGAAGAGACCCAGTACTTC
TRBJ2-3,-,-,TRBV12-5,CASGLGVSTDTQYF,TGTGCTAGTGGTTTGGGGGTCAGCACAGATACGCAGTATTTT
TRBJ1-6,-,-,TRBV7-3,CASSLFLYSPLHF,TGTGCCAGCAGCTTATTCCTGTATTCACCCCTCCACTTT
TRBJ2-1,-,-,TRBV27,CASSPRREDYNEQFF,TGTGCCAGCAGTCCGAGGAGGGAGGATTACAATGAGCAGTTCTTC
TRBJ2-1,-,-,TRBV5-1,CASSLGGDHNEQFF,TGCGCCAGCAGCTTGGGAGGGGACCACAATGAGCAGTTCTTC
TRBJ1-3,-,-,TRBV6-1,CASREGGSGNTIYF,TGTGCCAGCAGGGAAGGGGGCTCTGGAAACACCATATATTTT
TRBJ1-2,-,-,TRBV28,CASSLLGLGYGYTF,TGTGCCAGCAGTTTATTGGGTCTGGGCTATGGCTACACCTTC
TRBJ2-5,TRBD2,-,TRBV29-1,CSVRLAGGLTPEETQYF,TGCAGCGTCCGACTAGCGGGAGGGCTAACCCCCGAAGAGACCCAGTACTTC
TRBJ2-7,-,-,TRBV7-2,CASSYRDGTYEQYF,TGTGCCAGCAGCTACCGGGACGGTACCTACGAGCAGTACTTC